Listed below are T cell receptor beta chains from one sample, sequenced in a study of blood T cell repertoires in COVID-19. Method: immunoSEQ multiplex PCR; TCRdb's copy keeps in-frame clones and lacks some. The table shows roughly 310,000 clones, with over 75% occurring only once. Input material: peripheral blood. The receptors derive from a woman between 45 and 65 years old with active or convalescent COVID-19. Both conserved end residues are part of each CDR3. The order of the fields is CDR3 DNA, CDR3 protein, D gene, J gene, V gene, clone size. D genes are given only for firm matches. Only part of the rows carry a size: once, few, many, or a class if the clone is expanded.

CDR3 DNA: TGTGCCAGCAGTTACCGATCGACAAATGAAGCTTTCTTT
CDR3 protein: CASSYRSTNEAFF
D gene: .
J gene: TRBJ1-1
V gene: TRBV6-2/TRBV6-3
clone size: .

CDR3 DNA: TGTGCCAGCAGCCCACAGGGGAGGAACACTGAAGCTTTCTTT
CDR3 protein: CASSPQGRNTEAFF
D gene: TRBD1
J gene: TRBJ1-1
V gene: TRBV3-1/TRBV3-2
clone size: .

CDR3 DNA: TGTGCCAGCAGTTCCCCGGGGAGCGCGGCTGGAAACACCATATATTTT
CDR3 protein: CASSSPGSAAGNTIYF
D gene: .
J gene: TRBJ1-3
V gene: TRBV28
clone size: .

CDR3 DNA: TGCGCCAGCAGCCCGGGAGGGTACCGTCCCCCCTATGGCTACACCTTC
CDR3 protein: CASSPGGYRPPYGYTF
D gene: .
J gene: TRBJ1-2
V gene: TRBV5-1
clone size: .

CDR3 DNA: TGCGCCAGCAGCTTGGGTCCAGCGGGGGCGAATGAGCAGTTCTTC
CDR3 protein: CASSLGPAGANEQFF
D gene: TRBD2
J gene: TRBJ2-1
V gene: TRBV5-1
clone size: .

CDR3 DNA: TGTGCCAGCAGTTCGACAGGGGGAACGGGAAACACTGAAGCTTTCTTT
CDR3 protein: CASSSTGGTGNTEAFF
D gene: TRBD1
J gene: TRBJ1-1
V gene: TRBV11-3
clone size: few

CDR3 DNA: TGTGCCAGCAAAACGGACAGGCGAGATAATTCACCCCTCCACTTT
CDR3 protein: CASKTDRRDNSPLHF
D gene: TRBD1
J gene: TRBJ1-6
V gene: TRBV19
clone size: .

CDR3 DNA: TGTGCCAGCGAGGCTAGCGGGGGGGCCTCAGATACGCAGTATTTT
CDR3 protein: CASEASGGASDTQYF
D gene: .
J gene: TRBJ2-3
V gene: TRBV21-1
clone size: .

CDR3 DNA: TGCAGCGTTGGTGGACAGCTTGGCTACACCTTC
CDR3 protein: CSVGGQLGYTF
D gene: .
J gene: TRBJ1-2
V gene: TRBV29-1
clone size: once

CDR3 DNA: TGTGCCAGCAGCTTAGGCCCCGAGGGAGTCTACGAGCAGTACTTC
CDR3 protein: CASSLGPEGVYEQYF
D gene: .
J gene: TRBJ2-7
V gene: TRBV11-2
clone size: .

CDR3 DNA: TGTGCCAGCAGCCCCCAAGGAGGGCACTATGGCTACACCTTC
CDR3 protein: CASSPQGGHYGYTF
D gene: .
J gene: TRBJ1-2
V gene: TRBV9
clone size: .

CDR3 DNA: TGTGCCAGCAGTGAATGGGGACAGGGGGCGCAAGGCTACACCTTC
CDR3 protein: CASSEWGQGAQGYTF
D gene: TRBD1
J gene: TRBJ1-2
V gene: TRBV25-1
clone size: .

CDR3 DNA: TGTGCCAGCAGCTTTGTAAGGGGTGAAGCTTTCTTT
CDR3 protein: CASSFVRGEAFF
D gene: .
J gene: TRBJ1-1
V gene: TRBV7-3
clone size: .

CDR3 DNA: TGTGCCTGGAATCAGGGGTACTATGGCTACACCTTC
CDR3 protein: CAWNQGYYGYTF
D gene: .
J gene: TRBJ1-2
V gene: TRBV30
clone size: .

CDR3 DNA: TGTGCCAGCTCACCCTATTTTCTCTTGCCGACGGCCACGGGGAGCAATCAGCCCCAGCATTTT
CDR3 protein: CASSPYFLLPTATGSNQPQHF
D gene: .
J gene: TRBJ1-5
V gene: TRBV18
clone size: .

CDR3 DNA: TGCGCCAGCAGCATGGGACAGAGCAACTATGGCTACACCTTC
CDR3 protein: CASSMGQSNYGYTF
D gene: TRBD1
J gene: TRBJ1-2
V gene: TRBV5-1
clone size: .

CDR3 DNA: TGTGCCAGCTCACCACCGGTCGGGCAGGGCACCGGGGAGCTGTTTTTT
CDR3 protein: CASSPPVGQGTGELFF
D gene: .
J gene: TRBJ2-2
V gene: TRBV18
clone size: .

CDR3 DNA: TGTGCCAGCAGCTCCGGACTAGCGGGGGGCTACGAGCAGTACTTC
CDR3 protein: CASSSGLAGGYEQYF
D gene: TRBD2
J gene: TRBJ2-7
V gene: TRBV5-5
clone size: .

CDR3 DNA: TGTGCCAGCAGTTTACAGGGCCTCTCTGGAAACACCATATATTTT
CDR3 protein: CASSLQGLSGNTIYF
D gene: .
J gene: TRBJ1-3
V gene: TRBV27
clone size: .

CDR3 DNA: TGTGCCAGCAGTTACCTAGCGGGAAACACAGATACGCAGTATTTT
CDR3 protein: CASSYLAGNTDTQYF
D gene: TRBD2
J gene: TRBJ2-3
V gene: TRBV6-5
clone size: .

CDR3 DNA: TGTGCCAGCAGTTACAGGGGTTCACCCCTCCACTTT
CDR3 protein: CASSYRGSPLHF
D gene: .
J gene: TRBJ1-6
V gene: TRBV6-2/TRBV6-3
clone size: .

CDR3 DNA: TGCGCCAGCAGCTTGATCTCTACTACAGATACGCAGTATTTT
CDR3 protein: CASSLISTTDTQYF
D gene: .
J gene: TRBJ2-3
V gene: TRBV5-1
clone size: .

CDR3 DNA: TGTGCCAGTAGTATCGAAGCAGGTCGTTTAGATACGCAGTATTTT
CDR3 protein: CASSIEAGRLDTQYF
D gene: .
J gene: TRBJ2-3
V gene: TRBV19
clone size: .

CDR3 DNA: TGTGCCAGCTCACCCAGGACAGGGGATGAAAAACTGTTTTTT
CDR3 protein: CASSPRTGDEKLFF
D gene: TRBD1
J gene: TRBJ1-4
V gene: TRBV18
clone size: .

CDR3 DNA: TGTGCCAGCAGCCCCGGGGGGGGGTCAATGAACACTGAAGCTTTCTTT
CDR3 protein: CASSPGGGSMNTEAFF
D gene: .
J gene: TRBJ1-1
V gene: TRBV9
clone size: .

CDR3 DNA: TGTGCCAGCAGTTACCTCCCGCCGGGATATAGCAATCAGCCCCAGCATTTT
CDR3 protein: CASSYLPPGYSNQPQHF
D gene: .
J gene: TRBJ1-5
V gene: TRBV6-2/TRBV6-3
clone size: .

CDR3 DNA: TGTGCCAGCAGTTACTCGGGGGCTGCTGGAAACACCATATATTTT
CDR3 protein: CASSYSGAAGNTIYF
D gene: .
J gene: TRBJ1-3
V gene: TRBV6-5
clone size: .

CDR3 DNA: TGTGCCAGCAGCTTAGACGCTCTAGGACAGACCACTGAAGCTTTCTTT
CDR3 protein: CASSLDALGQTTEAFF
D gene: .
J gene: TRBJ1-1
V gene: TRBV11-2
clone size: few

CDR3 DNA: TGTGCCAGCAGCTCTCCCCCCCGGCAGGGGCGCGCCCCTAATGAAAAACTGTTTTTT
CDR3 protein: CASSSPPRQGRAPNEKLFF
D gene: .
J gene: TRBJ1-4
V gene: TRBV7-9
clone size: .

CDR3 DNA: TGTGCCAGCAGTTACGACAGTAACAATCAGCCCCAGCATTTT
CDR3 protein: CASSYDSNNQPQHF
D gene: .
J gene: TRBJ1-5
V gene: TRBV6-5
clone size: .

CDR3 DNA: TGTGCCAGCAGCACATTTACCGGGACAGGGGGCGGCGAGACCCAGTACTTC
CDR3 protein: CASSTFTGTGGGETQYF
D gene: TRBD1
J gene: TRBJ2-5
V gene: TRBV5-6
clone size: .

CDR3 DNA: TGCGCCAGCAGCCAAGAATTAGCGGGTGTCTACGAGCAGTACTTC
CDR3 protein: CASSQELAGVYEQYF
D gene: TRBD2
J gene: TRBJ2-7
V gene: TRBV4-3
clone size: .

CDR3 DNA: TGTGCCAGCACCGAGACTAGCGCAGGCACAGATACGCAGTATTTT
CDR3 protein: CASTETSAGTDTQYF
D gene: TRBD2
J gene: TRBJ2-3
V gene: TRBV6-5
clone size: .

CDR3 DNA: TGTGCCAGCAGCTTAACGGGGACAGGGCGAAAAGAGACCCAGTACTTC
CDR3 protein: CASSLTGTGRKETQYF
D gene: TRBD1
J gene: TRBJ2-5
V gene: TRBV7-9
clone size: .

CDR3 DNA: TGCGCCAGCAGCCACGGGACAGACGGACGGAATTCACCCCTCCACTTT
CDR3 protein: CASSHGTDGRNSPLHF
D gene: TRBD1
J gene: TRBJ1-6
V gene: TRBV5-1
clone size: .

CDR3 DNA: TGCGCCAGCAGCTTTGCGGGGGTTAGGAACACTGAAGCTTTCTTT
CDR3 protein: CASSFAGVRNTEAFF
D gene: .
J gene: TRBJ1-1
V gene: TRBV5-1
clone size: .

CDR3 DNA: TGTGCCAGCAGCCCGCTTGCTCTCGGCACTGAAGCTTTCTTT
CDR3 protein: CASSPLALGTEAFF
D gene: .
J gene: TRBJ1-1
V gene: TRBV5-5
clone size: .